This TCR beta chain came from a study of T cell repertoires in cytomegalovirus infection. About the study: TCR beta signatures that were public indicated CMV infection and matching HLA type.

J lost 7 bases, V lost 6 bases, and 11 bases had no gene match. Germline V gene lookup returns CDR1 MNHEY and CDR2 SVGEGT. This CDR3 spans 14 amino acids. Overall study findings and caveats: Dominating the ex vivo response were TCR beta clonotypes that were CMV-specific and HLA-C-restricted.

Comment on this clonotype: Its antigen is not known.

TCRdb re-analysed the reads in MiXCR, keeping a single row per CDR3 protein. The sample includes 640,000 or so distinct CDR3 sequences, roughly 30% seen only once; the top ten take 15% to 20%. The rearrangement links TRBV6-2 or TRBV6-3 to TRBJ2-7; TRBD1 aligns across 8 bases. The sequence came from a human donor in good health (CMV status not recorded). Some clones in this sample may be carry-over from other donors' samples. The sequenced sample was cultured PBMCs, obtained from culture after CMV antigen stimulation. The CDR3 DNA reads TGTGCCAGCAGACCCGGACAGGGTGGAAAGGAGCAGTACTTC. Protein product: CASRPGQGGKEQYF.